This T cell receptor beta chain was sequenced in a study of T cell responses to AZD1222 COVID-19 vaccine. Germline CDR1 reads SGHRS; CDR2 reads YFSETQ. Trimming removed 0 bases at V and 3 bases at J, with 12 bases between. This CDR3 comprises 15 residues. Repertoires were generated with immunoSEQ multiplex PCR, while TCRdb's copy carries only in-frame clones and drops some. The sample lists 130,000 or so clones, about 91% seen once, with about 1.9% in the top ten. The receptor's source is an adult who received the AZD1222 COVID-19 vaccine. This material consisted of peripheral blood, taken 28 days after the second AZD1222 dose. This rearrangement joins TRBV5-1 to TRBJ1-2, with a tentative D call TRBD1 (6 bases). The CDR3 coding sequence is TGCGCCAGCAGCTTGGCCGGGGGGCTAGACTATGGCTACACCTTC. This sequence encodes CASSLAGGLDYGYTF. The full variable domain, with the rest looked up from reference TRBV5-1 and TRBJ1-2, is KAGVTQTPRYLIKTRGQQVTLSCSPISGHRSVSWYQQTPGQGLQFLFEYFSETQRNKGNFPGRFSGRQFSNSRSEMNVSTLELGDSALYLCASSLAGGLDYGYTFGSGTRLTVV.